This paragraph reports one T cell receptor beta chain. These data originate in a study of blood T cell repertoires in COVID-19. Study information: Italy, Spain and the United States were the sources of the convalescent and acute COVID-19 samples.

This CDR3 spans 15 amino acids. Germline V CDR1 and CDR2: MNHNS, SASEGT. V lost 1 base, J lost 5 bases, and 14 bases lay in between. Per the original data handling: Estimation of nucleated cell counts relied on the amplification of reference gene primers. Sequencing was performed with immunoSEQ multiplex PCR; in TCRdb, only in-frame clones are kept and a portion is missing. The V and J calls and clone size are taken from that table; D and trimming were inferred from the DNA. The table shows some 230,000 clones, with 83% occurring only once. This receptor was obtained from a woman aged 45-65 years with acute or convalescent COVID-19. The sequencing input was peripheral blood. J is TRBJ1-2 and V is TRBV6-1; no firm D call. The CDR3 region has the DNA TGTGCCAGCAGTGAAGGCCGAGGTGCGACTTATGGCTACACCTTC. As protein: CASSEGRGATYGYTF.